A single sample gave rise to the 18 T cell receptor beta chains below, sequenced in a study of T cell responses to AZD1222 COVID-19 vaccine. This table comes from immunoSEQ multiplex PCR, and its TCRdb copy is limited to in-frame clones, with some not included. The sample lists 54,000 or so clones; 70% to 80% were seen once. This sample comprised peripheral blood, obtained 28 days after the second AZD1222 dose. The receptors shown here come from an adult who received the AZD1222 COVID-19 vaccine.

The gene calls are TRBV6-2 or TRBV6-3 and TRBJ2-5; 13 bases align to TRBD2. Germline values: CDR1 MNHEY, CDR2 SVGEGT. V dropped 4 bases and J dropped 2; count of bases not matched to a gene: 4. The CDR3 contains 16 residues. Here the CDR3 reads CASSFGLAGVQETQYF. CDR3 coding DNA: TGTGCCAGCAGTTTCGGACTAGCGGGGGTTCAAGAGACCCAGTACTTC.

The sample holds one count of this clone. This rearrangement joins TRBV19 to TRBJ2-7; TRBD1 might be the D (5 bases). The germline gives CDR1 LNHDA, CDR2 SQIVND (reference sequence). V was cut by 9 bases and J by 6 bases, with 24 bases left in between. The CDR3 spans 15 residues. The CDR3 DNA is TGTGCCAGCACTGTTGGGGCAGGCCAACCCTCCGAGCAGTACTTC. Protein product: CASTVGAGQPSEQYF.

For the CDR3, the DNA is TGCAGCGTCGGGGGACAGGGGGCTCGAGACACTGAAGCTTTCTTT. This codes for CSVGGQGARDTEAFF. The chain couples TRBV29-1 to TRBJ1-1, with TRBD1 matching over 12 bases. V lost 6 bases, J lost 3 bases, and 8 bases stayed unmatched. Looked up from germline, CDR1 is SQVTM and CDR2 is ANQGSEA. This CDR3 comprises 15 residues.

The genes are TRBV5-1 and TRBJ2-1, with D maybe TRBD2 (6 bases). The CDR3 has 14 amino acids. CDR1 and CDR2 from the germline V gene are SGHRS and YFSETQ. The V end was cut by 4 bases, the J end by 0 bases, with 8 bases between. This CDR3 reads CASSPGSSYNEQFF. The CDR3 DNA reads as TGCGCCAGCAGCCCCGGGAGCTCCTACAATGAGCAGTTCTTC.

The chain combines TRBV27 with TRBJ1-2; TRBD1 agrees at 9 bases. CDR1 and CDR2 from the germline V gene are MNHEY and SMNVEV (reference sequence). This CDR3 comprises 15 residues. The ends lost 7 bases at V and 6 bases at J; junction bases unmatched: 12. The CDR3 is CASTFSKQGAHGYTF. For the CDR3, the DNA is TGTGCCAGCACCTTCTCAAAACAGGGGGCCCATGGCTACACCTTC.

The V and J genes are TRBV7-2 and TRBJ2-1; D is unclear. Germline V gene lookup returns CDR1 SGHTA and CDR2 FQGNSA. V was clipped by 5 bases and J by 9 bases, with 14 bases between them. The length of the CDR3 is 13 residues. The CDR3 loop is CASSNPSVREQFF. The CDR3 DNA follows: TGTGCCAGCAGCAACCCCAGCGTCCGTGAGCAGTTCTTC.

The CDR3 reads CASSRPGQGVPEQYF. DNA for the CDR3: TGTGCCAGCAGCCGACCCGGACAGGGAGTTCCCGAGCAGTACTTC. The chain recombines TRBV3-1 (or the pseudogene TRBV3-2) with TRBJ2-7; 8 bases align to TRBD1. The J segment lost 6 bases and the V segment lost 4 bases, leaving 11 bases of the junction unmatched. Germline V gives CDR1 LGHDT, CDR2 YNNKEL (reference sequence). CDR3 length equals 15 residues.

This clone occurred a few times. The chain is built from TRBV6-5 and TRBJ2-2; 7 positions match TRBD1. Germline trimming cut 6 bases from V and 5 bases from J; bases unmatched to any gene: 6. CDR1 MNHEY and CDR2 SVGAGI come from the germline V gene. The CDR3 runs 14 residues. CDR3 in amino acids: CASRGDRETGELFF. The CDR3 DNA follows: TGTGCCAGCAGGGGAGACAGGGAAACCGGGGAGCTGTTTTTT.

The J gene is TRBJ1-4, the V gene TRBV18; maybe TRBD1 (5 bases). The CDR3 is made up of 12 amino acids. Germline V CDR1 and CDR2: KGHSH, LQKENI. V gave up 3 bases and J gave up 7 bases, with 6 bases separating them. CDR3 amino acids: CASSPGAEKLFF. The CDR3, as DNA: TGTGCCAGCTCACCCGGGGCTGAAAAACTGTTTTTT.

The gene calls are TRBV5-8 and TRBJ2-3, with D possibly being TRBD1 or TRBD2 (5 bases each). Germline-derived CDR1 and CDR2 are SGHTS and YDEGEE. The CDR3 has 15 amino acids. V shed 4 bases and J shed 8 bases, with 20 bases lying between them. CDR3 in amino acids: CASSDRDLHWGTQYF. CDR3 DNA sequence: TGTGCCAGCAGCGACCGGGACCTTCACTGGGGTACGCAGTATTTT.

The sample holds a few counts of this clone. The rearrangement links TRBV5-1 to TRBJ1-3; the D is unclear. This CDR3 is built from 14 residues. V was shortened by 2 bases and J by 7 bases, with 13 bases between the two germline ends. Germline V CDR1 and CDR2: SGHRS, YFSETQ. The CDR3 loop is CASSLNPLGNTIYF. In DNA, the CDR3 is TGCGCCAGCAGCTTAAATCCGTTAGGGAACACCATATATTTT.

To note about this clone: Other DNA variants within this sample encode the same CDR3. The genes are TRBV2 and TRBJ1-2; D ambiguous. Germline assignment: CDR1 SNHLY and CDR2 FYNNEI. CDR3 length: 12 amino acids. The V and J ends lost 6 bases and 4 bases respectively, with 9 bases between them. The CDR3, as DNA: TGTGCCAGCAGCGCCTCAGGCTATGGCTACACCTTC. It specifies CASSASGYGYTF.

This clone occurred once. The chain joins TRBV25-1 to TRBJ1-1; D remains unclear. The CDR3 is 17 residues long. Per germline, CDR1 MGHDK and CDR2 SYGVNS. Trimming took off 3 bases at V and 4 bases at J, with 21 bases between the two ends. As DNA, the CDR3 is TGTGCCAGCAGTGAGCGCCGCCAACGCGGCCCCGGCACTGAAGCTTTCTTT. Translation gives CASSERRQRGPGTEAFF. Combining the CDR3 with reference TRBV25-1 and TRBJ1-1 gives the whole variable domain EADIYQTPRYLVIGTGKKITLECSQTMGHDKMYWYQQDPGMELHLIHYSYGVNSTEKGDLSSESTVSRIRTEHFPLTLESARPSHTSQYLCASSERRQRGPGTEAFFGQGTRLTVV.

This clone was counted a few times. The rearrangement joins TRBV28 to TRBJ1-1; tentative D call: TRBD1 (6 bases). This CDR3 spans 14 amino acids. From germline, CDR1 is MDHEN and CDR2 SYDVKM. Trimming took 5 bases from V and 6 from J, leaving 16 bases between them. DNA for the CDR3: TGTGCCAGCAGTGGGGCGGGGGCAGGGGCTGAAGCTTTCTTT. It encodes CASSGAGAGAEAFF.

This clone was picked up a small number of times. This chain links TRBV5-1 with TRBJ1-1, with D uncertain. This CDR3 region has 15 residues. V was shortened by 0 bases and J by 3 bases, with 12 bases between the two germline ends. The germline V gene has CDR1 SGHRS and CDR2 YFSETQ. The DNA of the CDR3 is TGCGCCAGCAGCTTGGGGGGATCGCCGTACACTGAAGCTTTCTTT. It specifies CASSLGGSPYTEAFF.

In this sample, this clone turned up a few times. The genes are TRBV5-6 and TRBJ1-4; tentative D call: TRBD1 (5 bases). CDR1 is SGHDT and CDR2 is YYEEEE in the germline V gene. This CDR3 is 16 amino acids long. The V gene lost 0 bases and the J gene lost 4 bases, with 13 bases spanning the gap. CDR3 bases: TGTGCCAGCAGCTTGGGCGGGTCAGGGTATAATGAAAAACTGTTTTTT. This codes for CASSLGGSGYNEKLFF.

The sample holds one count of this clone. The genes are TRBV18 and TRBJ1-5; D unresolved. Germline V gives CDR1 KGHSH, CDR2 LQKENI. V lost 3 bases to trimming and J lost 5 bases, with 17 bases between them. The CDR3 runs 16 residues. CDR3 DNA sequence: TGTGCCAGCTCACCCTTACCAAGTCGGGGAGATCAGCCCCAGCATTTT. The encoded protein is CASSPLPSRGDQPQHF.

Here the CDR3 reads CASREKGEGIYGYTF. The CDR3 nucleotides read TGTGCCAGCAGGGAGAAAGGTGAAGGGATCTATGGCTACACCTTC. The chain joins TRBV2 to TRBJ1-2, with D unclear. CDR3 length equals 15 residues. Germline V lookup: CDR1 SNHLY, CDR2 FYNNEI. V was shortened by 6 bases and J by 4 bases, with 18 bases between the two germline ends.